The subject of this entry is one TCR beta chain. This record belongs to a study of blood T cell repertoires in COVID-19. In the study overall: The analysed material was cDNA or gDNA that came from T cells, B-cell-depleted T cells, or PBMCs.

Followed longitudinally, the Seattle patients had been enrolled during active infection. Germline values: CDR1 SQVTM, CDR2 ANQGSEA. V was pared by 4 bases and J by 6 bases, with 5 bases of the junction left unmatched. The CDR3 totals 12 residues. Profiled with immunoSEQ multiplex PCR; TCRdb holds only in-frame clones, not every one. The sample holds around 460,000 clones, approximately 90% seen once. Sequencing was done on a sample of peripheral blood. The receptor was isolated from a man between 18 and 29 years old with COVID-19, enrolled during active disease. This sequence joins TRBV29-1 and TRBJ2-7, with 8 bases aligning to TRBD2. The CDR3 DNA reads TGCAGCGTTGTCACGCGGGAGGCCGAGCAGTACTTC. Its translation is CSVVTREAEQYF.